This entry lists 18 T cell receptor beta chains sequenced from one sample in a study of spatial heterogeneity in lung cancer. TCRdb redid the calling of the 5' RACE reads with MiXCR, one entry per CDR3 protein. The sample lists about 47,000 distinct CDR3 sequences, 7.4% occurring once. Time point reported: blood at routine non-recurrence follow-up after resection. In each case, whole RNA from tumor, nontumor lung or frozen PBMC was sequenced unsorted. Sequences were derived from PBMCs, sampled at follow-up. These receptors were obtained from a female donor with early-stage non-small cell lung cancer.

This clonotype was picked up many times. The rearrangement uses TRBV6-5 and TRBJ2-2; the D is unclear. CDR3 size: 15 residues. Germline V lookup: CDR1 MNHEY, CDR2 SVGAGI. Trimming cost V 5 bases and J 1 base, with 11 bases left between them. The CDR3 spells CASSRSYRNTGELFF. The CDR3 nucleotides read TGTGCCAGCAGTCGGTCCTACCGGAACACCGGGGAGCTGTTTTTT.

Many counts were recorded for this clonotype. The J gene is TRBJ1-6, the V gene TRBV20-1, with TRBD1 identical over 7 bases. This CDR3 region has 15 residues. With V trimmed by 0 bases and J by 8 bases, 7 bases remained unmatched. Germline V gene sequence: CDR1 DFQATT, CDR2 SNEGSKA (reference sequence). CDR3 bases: TGCAGTGCTAGAGATAGGCGAGGGGGCGATTCACCCCTCCACTTT. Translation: CSARDRRGGDSPLHF.

The CDR3 here is CSAGRTGPVAFF. The CDR3 DNA is TGCAGTGCGGGGAGGACAGGCCCCGTAGCTTTCTTT. V usage is TRBV20-1 and J usage is TRBJ1-1; 7 positions match TRBD1. J was trimmed by 10 bases and V by 6 bases; bases with no gene match: 11. From germline, CDR1 is DFQATT and CDR2 SNEGSKA (reference sequence). The CDR3 consists of 12 residues.

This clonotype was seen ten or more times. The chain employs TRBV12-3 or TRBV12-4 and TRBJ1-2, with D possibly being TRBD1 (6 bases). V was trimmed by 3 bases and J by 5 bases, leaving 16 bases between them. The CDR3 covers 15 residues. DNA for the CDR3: TGTGCCAGCAGTTTCGCACAGGGTGGTGTGTATGGCTACACCTTC. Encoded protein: CASSFAQGGVYGYTF.

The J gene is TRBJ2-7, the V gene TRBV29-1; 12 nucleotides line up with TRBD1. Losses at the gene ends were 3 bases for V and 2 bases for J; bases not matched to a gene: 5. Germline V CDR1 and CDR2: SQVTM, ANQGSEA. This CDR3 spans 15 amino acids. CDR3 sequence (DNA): TGCAGCGTTGACCGCCGGGACAGGGGGCCCTACGAGCAGTACTTC. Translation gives CSVDRRDRGPYEQYF.

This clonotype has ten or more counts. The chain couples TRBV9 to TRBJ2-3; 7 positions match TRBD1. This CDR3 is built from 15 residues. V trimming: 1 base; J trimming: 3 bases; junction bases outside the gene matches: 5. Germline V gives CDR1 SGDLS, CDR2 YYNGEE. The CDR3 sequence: CASSVSGTVTDTQYF. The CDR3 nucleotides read TGTGCCAGCAGCGTATCTGGGACAGTTACAGATACGCAGTATTTT.

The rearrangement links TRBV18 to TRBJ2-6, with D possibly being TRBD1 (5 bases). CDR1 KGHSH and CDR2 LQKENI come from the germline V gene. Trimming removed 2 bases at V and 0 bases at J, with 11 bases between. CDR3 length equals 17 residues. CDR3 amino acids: CASSPVTASSGANVLTF. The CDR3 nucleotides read TGTGCCAGCTCACCAGTGACAGCCAGCTCTGGGGCCAACGTCCTGACTTTC.

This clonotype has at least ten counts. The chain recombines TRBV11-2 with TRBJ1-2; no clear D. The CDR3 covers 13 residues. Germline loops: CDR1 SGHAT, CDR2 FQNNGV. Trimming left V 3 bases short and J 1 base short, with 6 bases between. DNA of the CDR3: TGTGCCAGCAGCTTTTCGATTAACTATGGCTACACCTTC. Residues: CASSFSINYGYTF.

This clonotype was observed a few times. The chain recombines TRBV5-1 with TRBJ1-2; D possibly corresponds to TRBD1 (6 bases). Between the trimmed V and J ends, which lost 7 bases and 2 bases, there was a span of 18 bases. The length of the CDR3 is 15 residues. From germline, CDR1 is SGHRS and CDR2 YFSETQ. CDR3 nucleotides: TGCGCCAGCCGCCCTCAGACAGGTTACAACTATGGCTACACCTTC. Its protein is CASRPQTGYNYGYTF.

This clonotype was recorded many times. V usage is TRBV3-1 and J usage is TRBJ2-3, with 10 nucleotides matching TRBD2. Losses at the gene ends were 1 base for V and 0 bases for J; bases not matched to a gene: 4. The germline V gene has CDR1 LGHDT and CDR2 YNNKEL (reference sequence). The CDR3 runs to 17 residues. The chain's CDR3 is CASSQGLAGASTDTQYF. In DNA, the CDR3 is TGTGCCAGCAGCCAAGGCCTAGCGGGGGCAAGCACAGATACGCAGTATTTT.

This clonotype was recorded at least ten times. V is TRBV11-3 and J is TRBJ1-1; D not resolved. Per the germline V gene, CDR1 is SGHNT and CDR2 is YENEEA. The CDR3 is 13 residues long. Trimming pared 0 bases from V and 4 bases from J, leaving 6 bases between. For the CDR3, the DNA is TGTGCCAGCAGCTTAGATTCGGGCACTGAAGCTTTCTTT. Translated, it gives CASSLDSGTEAFF. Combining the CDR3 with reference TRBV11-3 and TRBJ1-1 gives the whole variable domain EAGVVQSPRYKIIEKKQPVAFWCNPISGHNTLYWYLQNLGQGPELLIRYENEEAVDDSQLPKDRFSAERLKGVDSTLKIQPAELGDSAVYLCASSLDSGTEAFFGQGTRLTVV.

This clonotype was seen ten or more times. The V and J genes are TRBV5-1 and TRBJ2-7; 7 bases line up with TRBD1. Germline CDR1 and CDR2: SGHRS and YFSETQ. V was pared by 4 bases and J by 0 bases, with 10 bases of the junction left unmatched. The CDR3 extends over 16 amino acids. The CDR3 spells CASSPGQVILSYEQYF. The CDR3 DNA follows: TGCGCCAGCAGCCCCGGACAGGTTATCCTCTCCTACGAGCAGTACTTC.

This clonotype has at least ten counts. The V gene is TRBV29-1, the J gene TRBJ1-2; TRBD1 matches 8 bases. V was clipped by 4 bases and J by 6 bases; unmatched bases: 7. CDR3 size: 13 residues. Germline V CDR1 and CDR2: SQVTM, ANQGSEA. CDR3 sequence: CSVAGGEGDGYTF. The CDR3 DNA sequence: TGCAGCGTTGCAGGGGGCGAAGGGGATGGCTACACCTTC. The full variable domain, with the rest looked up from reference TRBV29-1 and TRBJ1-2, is SAVISQKPSRDICQRGTSLTIQCQVDSQVTMMFWYRQQPGQSLTLIATANQGSEATYESGFVIDKFPISRPNLTFSTLTVSNMSPEDSSIYLCSVAGGEGDGYTFGSGTRLTVV.

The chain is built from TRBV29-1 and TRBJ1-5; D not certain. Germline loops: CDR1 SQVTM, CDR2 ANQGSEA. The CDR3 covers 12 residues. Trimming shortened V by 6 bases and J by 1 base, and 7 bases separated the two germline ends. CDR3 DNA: TGCAGCGTGACTGAAAGCAATCAGCCCCAGCATTTT. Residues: CSVTESNQPQHF. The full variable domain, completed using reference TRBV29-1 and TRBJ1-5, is SAVISQKPSRDICQRGTSLTIQCQVDSQVTMMFWYRQQPGQSLTLIATANQGSEATYESGFVIDKFPISRPNLTFSTLTVSNMSPEDSSIYLCSVTESNQPQHFGDGTRLSIL.

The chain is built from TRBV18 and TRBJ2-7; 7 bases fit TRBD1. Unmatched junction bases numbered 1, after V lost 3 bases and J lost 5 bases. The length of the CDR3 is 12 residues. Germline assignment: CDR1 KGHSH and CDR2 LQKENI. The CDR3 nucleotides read TGTGCCAGCTCACCTACAGGGGACGAGCAGTACTTC. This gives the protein CASSPTGDEQYF.

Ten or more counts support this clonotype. The CDR3 coding sequence is TGTGCCACCAGGGGTAAAGGGTCCCTCGATAACACTGAAGCTTTCTTT. Protein sequence: CATRGKGSLDNTEAFF. The J gene is TRBJ1-1, the V gene TRBV24-1; D not resolved. V lost 7 bases and J 2 bases, leaving 19 bases between the germline ends. Germline CDR1 and CDR2: KGHDR and SFDVKD. CDR3 length: 16 residues.

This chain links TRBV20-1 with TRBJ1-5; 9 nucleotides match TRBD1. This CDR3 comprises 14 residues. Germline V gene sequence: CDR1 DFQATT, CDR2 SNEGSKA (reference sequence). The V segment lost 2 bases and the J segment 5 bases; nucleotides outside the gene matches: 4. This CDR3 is CSARPGQGHQPQHF. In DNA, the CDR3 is TGCAGTGCTAGACCAGGACAGGGGCATCAGCCCCAGCATTTT.

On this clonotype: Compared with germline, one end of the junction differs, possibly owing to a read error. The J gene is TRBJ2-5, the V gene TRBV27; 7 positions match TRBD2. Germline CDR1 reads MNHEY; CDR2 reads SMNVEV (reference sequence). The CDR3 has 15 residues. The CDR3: CASSPKRGGQETRYF. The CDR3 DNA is TGTGCCAGCAGCCCAAAGCGGGGCGGCCAAGAGACCCGGTACTTC.